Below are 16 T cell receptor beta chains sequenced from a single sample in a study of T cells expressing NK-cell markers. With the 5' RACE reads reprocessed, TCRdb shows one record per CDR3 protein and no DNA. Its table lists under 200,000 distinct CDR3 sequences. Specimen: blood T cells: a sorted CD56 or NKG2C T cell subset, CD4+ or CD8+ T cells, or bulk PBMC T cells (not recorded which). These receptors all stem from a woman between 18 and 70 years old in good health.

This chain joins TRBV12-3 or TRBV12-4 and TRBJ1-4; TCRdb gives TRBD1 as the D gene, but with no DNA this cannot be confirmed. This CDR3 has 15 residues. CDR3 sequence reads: CASSLAKGGSEKLFF.

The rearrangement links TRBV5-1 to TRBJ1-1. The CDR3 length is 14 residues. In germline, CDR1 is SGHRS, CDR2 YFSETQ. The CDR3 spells CASSVQLMNTEAFF. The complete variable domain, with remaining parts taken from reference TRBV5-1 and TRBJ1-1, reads KAGVTQTPRYLIKTRGQQVTLSCSPISGHRSVSWYQQTPGQGLQFLFEYFSETQRNKGNFPGRFSGRQFSNSRSEMNVSTLELGDSALYLCASSVQLMNTEAFFGQGTRLTVV.

This CDR3 is CASSVGVGQETQYF. The chain combines TRBV5-6 with TRBJ2-5; TCRdb names TRBD2, which stays unverified in the absence of DNA. Germline CDR1 and CDR2: SGHDT and YYEEEE. The CDR3 length is 14 residues.

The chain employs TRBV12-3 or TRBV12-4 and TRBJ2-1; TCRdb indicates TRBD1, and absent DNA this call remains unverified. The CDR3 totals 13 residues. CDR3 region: CASTSGTQNEQFF.

CDR3 residues: CASSVERGTGNEQFF. This rearrangement joins TRBV2 to TRBJ2-1; there is no DNA to check the TCRdb D call of TRBD2. This CDR3 has 15 residues. Germline V gene lookup returns CDR1 SNHLY and CDR2 FYNNEI.

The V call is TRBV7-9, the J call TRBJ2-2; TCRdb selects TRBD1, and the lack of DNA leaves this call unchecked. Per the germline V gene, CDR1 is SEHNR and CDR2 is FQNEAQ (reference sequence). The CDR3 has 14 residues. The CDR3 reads CASSSDRDTGELFF.

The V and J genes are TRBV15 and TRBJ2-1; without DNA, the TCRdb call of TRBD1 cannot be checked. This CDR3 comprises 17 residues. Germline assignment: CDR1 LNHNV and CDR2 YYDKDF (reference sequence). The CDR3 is CATSNLRDRSSYNEQFF.

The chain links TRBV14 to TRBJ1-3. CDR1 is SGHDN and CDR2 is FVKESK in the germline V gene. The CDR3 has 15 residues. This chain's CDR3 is CASSQEDFWGNTIYF.

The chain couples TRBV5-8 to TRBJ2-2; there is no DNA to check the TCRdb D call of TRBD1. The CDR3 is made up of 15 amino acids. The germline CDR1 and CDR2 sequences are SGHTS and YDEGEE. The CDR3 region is CASSPWQGGTGELFF.

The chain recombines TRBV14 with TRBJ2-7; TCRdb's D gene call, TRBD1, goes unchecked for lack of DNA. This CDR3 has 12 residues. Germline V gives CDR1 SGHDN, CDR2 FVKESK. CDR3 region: CASSIQGYEQYF.

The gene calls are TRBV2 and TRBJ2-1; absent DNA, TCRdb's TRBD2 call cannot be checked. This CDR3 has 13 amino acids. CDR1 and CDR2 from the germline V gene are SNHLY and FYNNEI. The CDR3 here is CATAGGNYNEQFF. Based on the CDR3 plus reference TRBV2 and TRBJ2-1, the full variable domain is EPEVTQTPSHQVTQMGQEVILRCVPISNHLYFYWYRQILGQKVEFLVSFYNNEISEKSEIFDDQFSVERPDGSNFTLKIRSTKLEDSAMYFCATAGGNYNEQFFGPGTRLTVL.

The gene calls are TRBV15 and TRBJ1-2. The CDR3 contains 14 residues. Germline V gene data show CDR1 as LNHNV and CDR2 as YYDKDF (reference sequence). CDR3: CATSRVISNYGYTF.

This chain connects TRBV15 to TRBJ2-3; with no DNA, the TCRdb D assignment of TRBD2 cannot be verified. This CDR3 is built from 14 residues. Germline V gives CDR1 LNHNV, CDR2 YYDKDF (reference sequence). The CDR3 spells CATGPERGVYTQYF.

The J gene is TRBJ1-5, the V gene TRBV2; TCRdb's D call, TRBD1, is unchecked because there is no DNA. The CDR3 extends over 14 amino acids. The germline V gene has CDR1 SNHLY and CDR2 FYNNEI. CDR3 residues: CATRDRVRDQPQHF.

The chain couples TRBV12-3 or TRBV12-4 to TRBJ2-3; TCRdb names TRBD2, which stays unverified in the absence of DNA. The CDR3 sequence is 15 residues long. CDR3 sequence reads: CASRTSGSITDTQYF.

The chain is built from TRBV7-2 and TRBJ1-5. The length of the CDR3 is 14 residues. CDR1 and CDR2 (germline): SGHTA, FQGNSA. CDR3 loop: CASSSQGPNQPQHF.